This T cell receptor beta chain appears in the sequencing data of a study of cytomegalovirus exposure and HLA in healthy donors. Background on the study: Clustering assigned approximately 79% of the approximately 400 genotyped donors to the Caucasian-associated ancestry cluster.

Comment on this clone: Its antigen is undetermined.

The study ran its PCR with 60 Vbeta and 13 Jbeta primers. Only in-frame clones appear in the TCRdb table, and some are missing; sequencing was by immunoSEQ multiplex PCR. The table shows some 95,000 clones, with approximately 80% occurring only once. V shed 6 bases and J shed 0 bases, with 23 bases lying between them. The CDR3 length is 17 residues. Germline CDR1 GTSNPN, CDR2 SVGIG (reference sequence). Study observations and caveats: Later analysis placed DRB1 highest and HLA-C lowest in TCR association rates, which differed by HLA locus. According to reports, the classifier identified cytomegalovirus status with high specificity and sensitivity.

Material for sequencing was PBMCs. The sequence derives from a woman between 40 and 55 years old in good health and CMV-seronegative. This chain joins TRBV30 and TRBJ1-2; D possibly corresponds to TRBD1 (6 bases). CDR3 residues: CACPDRPHNPANYGYTF. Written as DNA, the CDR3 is TGTGCCTGTCCCGACAGGCCTCACAACCCAGCTAACTATGGCTACACCTTC.